This TCR beta chain appears in the sequencing data of a study of blood T cell repertoires in COVID-19. Study information: Samples taken during acute and convalescent COVID-19 were collected in the United States, Italy and Spain. T cells, B-cell-depleted T cells, or PBMCs provided the cDNA or gDNA that served as material.

The CDR3 runs to 14 residues. V shed 9 bases and J 2 bases; nucleotides not matched to a gene: 4. Germline V gene sequence: CDR1 KGHDR, CDR2 SFDVKD. The authors' processing: The assay estimated nucleated cells by amplifying reference gene primers. Method: immunoSEQ multiplex PCR; TCRdb's copy keeps in-frame clones and lacks some. V and J calls and clone size are as listed in that table; D and trimming were resolved from the DNA. The sample shows about 320,000 clones, more than 75% of them seen only once. The chain joins TRBV24-1 to TRBJ2-3; 10 bases are shared with TRBD2. This TCR derives from a woman aged 45-65 years with acute or convalescent COVID-19. Sample: peripheral blood. CDR3 in DNA: TGTGCCACCGGGAGCGGGAGGGTCACAGATACGCAGTATTTT. Its protein product is CATGSGRVTDTQYF.